This T cell receptor beta chain was found in a study of immune evolution from preneoplasia to lung adenocarcinoma. Germline V gene sequence: CDR1 MGHRA, CDR2 YSYEKL. This CDR3 contains 17 residues. Germline trimming cut 4 bases from V and 5 bases from J; bases unmatched to any gene: 16. The data were produced by immunoSEQ multiplex PCR, yet TCRdb's version contains in-frame clones alone and is incomplete. The sample has 30,000 to 45,000 clones; about 74% are singletons. The chain joins TRBV4-1 to TRBJ1-1; TRBD1 matches 7 bases. What was sequenced was FFPE invasive lung adenocarcinoma tissue. The receptor was isolated from a person in their sixties or seventies with lung adenocarcinoma. The CDR3, as DNA: TGCGCCAGCAGCCGGAGGGGGCCAGCTTCGTCGAGGACTGAAGCTTTCTTT. It is translated as CASSRRGPASSRTEAFF.